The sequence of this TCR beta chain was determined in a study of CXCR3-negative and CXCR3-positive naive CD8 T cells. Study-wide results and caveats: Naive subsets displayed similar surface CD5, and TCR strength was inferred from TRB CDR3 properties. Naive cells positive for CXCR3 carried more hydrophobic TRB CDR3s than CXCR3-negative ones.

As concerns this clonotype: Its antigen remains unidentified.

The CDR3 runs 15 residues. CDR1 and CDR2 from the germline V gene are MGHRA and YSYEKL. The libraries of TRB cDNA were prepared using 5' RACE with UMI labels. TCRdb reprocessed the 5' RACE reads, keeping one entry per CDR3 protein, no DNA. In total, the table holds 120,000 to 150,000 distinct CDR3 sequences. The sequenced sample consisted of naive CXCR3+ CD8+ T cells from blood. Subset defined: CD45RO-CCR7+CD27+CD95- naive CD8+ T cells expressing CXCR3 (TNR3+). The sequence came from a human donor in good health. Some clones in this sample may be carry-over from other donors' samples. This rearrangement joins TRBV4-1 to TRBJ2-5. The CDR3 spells CASSQEGGVQETQYF.